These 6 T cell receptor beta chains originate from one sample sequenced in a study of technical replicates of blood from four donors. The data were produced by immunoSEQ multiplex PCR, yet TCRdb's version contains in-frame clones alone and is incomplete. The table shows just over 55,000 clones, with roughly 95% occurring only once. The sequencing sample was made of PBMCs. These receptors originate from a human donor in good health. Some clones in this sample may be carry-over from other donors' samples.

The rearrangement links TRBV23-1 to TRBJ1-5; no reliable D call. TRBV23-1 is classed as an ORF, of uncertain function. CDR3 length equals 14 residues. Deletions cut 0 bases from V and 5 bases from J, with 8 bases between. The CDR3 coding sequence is TGCGCCAGCAGTCAATCGAGGGCCGATCAGCCCCAGCATTTT. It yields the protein CASSQSRADQPQHF.

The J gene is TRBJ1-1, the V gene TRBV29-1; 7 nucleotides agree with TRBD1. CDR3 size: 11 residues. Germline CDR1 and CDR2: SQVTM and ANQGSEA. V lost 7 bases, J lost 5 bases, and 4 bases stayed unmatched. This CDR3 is CSDDRETEAFF. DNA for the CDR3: TGCAGCGACGACAGGGAAACTGAAGCTTTCTTT.

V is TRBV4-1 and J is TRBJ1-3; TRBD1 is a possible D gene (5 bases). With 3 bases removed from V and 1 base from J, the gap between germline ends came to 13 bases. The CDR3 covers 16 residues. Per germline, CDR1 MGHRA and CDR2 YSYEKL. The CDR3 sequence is CASSQANQGSGNTIYF. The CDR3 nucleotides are TGCGCCAGCAGCCAGGCGAATCAGGGATCTGGAAACACCATATATTTT.

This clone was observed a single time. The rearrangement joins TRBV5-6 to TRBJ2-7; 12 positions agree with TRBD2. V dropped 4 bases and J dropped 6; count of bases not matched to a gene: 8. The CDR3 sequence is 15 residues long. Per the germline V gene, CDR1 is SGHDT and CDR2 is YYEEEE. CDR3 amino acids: CASSRTSGVSAEQYF. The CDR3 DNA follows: TGTGCCAGCAGCAGGACTAGCGGGGTAAGCGCCGAGCAGTACTTC.

Here the CDR3 DNA reads TGTGCCAGCTCACCACGGGCTAACAGGGGGCCAGGGGAAAAACTGTTTTTT. It translates to CASSPRANRGPGEKLFF. The chain links TRBV18 to TRBJ1-4; the match to TRBD1 covers 9 bases. The CDR3 is 17 amino acids. The ends lost 1 base at V and 8 bases at J; junction bases unmatched: 11. CDR1 and CDR2 (germline): KGHSH, LQKENI. The full variable domain, rest sourced from reference TRBV18 and TRBJ1-4, is NAGVMQNPRHLVRRRGQEARLRCSPMKGHSHVYWYRQLPEEGLKFMVYLQKENIIDESGMPKERFSAEFPKEGPSILRIQQVVRGDSAAYFCASSPRANRGPGEKLFFGSGTQLSVL.

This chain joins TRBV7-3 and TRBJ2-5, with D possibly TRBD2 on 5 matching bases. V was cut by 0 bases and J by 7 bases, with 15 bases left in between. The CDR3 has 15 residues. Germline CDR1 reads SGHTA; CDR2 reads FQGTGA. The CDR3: CASSLTRADSGTQYF. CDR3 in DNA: TGTGCCAGCAGCTTAACGAGGGCAGACTCTGGGACCCAGTACTTC.